These 13 T cell receptor beta chains were sequenced from one sample in a study of T cells in Graves' hyperthyroidism and ophthalmopathy. RNA transcripts provided the source from which TCR beta CDR3 regions were amplified. The TCR CDR3 first-round RT-PCR relied on the HTBI primer set. A single record per CDR3 protein comes from TCRdb applying MiXCR to the multiplex PCR reads. Of 250,000 to 300,000 distinct CDR3 sequences in the sample, roughly an eighth were seen once. Sequenced material: blood. Receptors were obtained from a middle-aged woman with Graves' hyperthyroidism.

Ten or more counts support this clonotype. This chain links TRBV6-1 with TRBJ2-1; 10 positions match TRBD1. V dropped 8 bases and J dropped 7; count of bases not matched to a gene: 2. Germline values: CDR1 MNHNS, CDR2 SASEGT. The CDR3 runs 12 residues. CDR3 region: CASGDRGNEQFF. DNA of the CDR3: TGTGCCAGCGGGGACAGGGGTAATGAGCAGTTCTTC.

The table lists this clonotype with a few counts. The genes are TRBV4-1 and TRBJ2-1, with 8 bases that match TRBD1. Germline-derived CDR1 and CDR2 are MGHRA and YSYEKL. The V and J ends lost 0 bases and 10 bases, in that order; junction bases with no gene match: 8. The length of the CDR3 is 15 residues. Here the CDR3 reads CASSQDDRRGREQFF. CDR3 DNA: TGCGCCAGCAGCCAAGACGACCGCAGGGGGCGCGAGCAGTTCTTC.

The chain uses TRBV19 and TRBJ1-6, with TRBD1 matching over 12 bases. After removal of 5 bases from V and 10 bases from J, the junction contained 3 bases not matched to a gene. The germline CDR1 and CDR2 sequences are LNHDA and SQIVND (reference sequence). The CDR3 extends over 14 amino acids. In DNA form, the CDR3 reads TGTGCCAGTAGTCTCGGGACAGGGGGCTCACCCCTCCACTTT. Encoded protein: CASSLGTGGSPLHF.

The table lists this clonotype with many counts. The rearrangement uses TRBV20-1 and TRBJ1-1; 9 bases align to TRBD1. CDR3 length: 15 amino acids. V was pared by 2 bases and J by 2 bases, with 6 bases of the junction left unmatched. The germline CDR1 and CDR2 sequences are DFQATT and SNEGSKA (reference sequence). The CDR3 DNA is TGCAGTGCTAGATTACCGGGACAGGGTAACACTGAAGCTTTCTTT. As protein: CSARLPGQGNTEAFF.

This clonotype has at least ten counts. CDR3 sequence reads: CASSFDLGDEQYF. The CDR3 DNA sequence: TGTGCCAGCAGCTTTGACCTGGGGGACGAGCAGTACTTC. V is TRBV7-9 and J is TRBJ2-7; possibly TRBD1 or TRBD2 for D (5 bases each). Trimming removed 3 bases at V and 5 bases at J, with 11 bases between. Germline V gene sequence: CDR1 SEHNR, CDR2 FQNEAQ (reference sequence). This CDR3 has 13 amino acids.

Ten or more counts support this clonotype. V and J are TRBV6-1 and TRBJ1-2; 8 nucleotides align to TRBD1. Trimming took 5 bases from V and 8 from J; bases not matched to a gene: 10. The CDR3 totals 14 residues. CDR1 and CDR2 (germline): MNHNS, SASEGT. CDR3: CASSNHRGLRGYTF. In nucleotides, the CDR3 is TGTGCCAGCAGTAATCACAGGGGGTTGCGGGGCTACACCTTC.

This clonotype was observed at least ten times. The chain joins TRBV28 to TRBJ1-2, with 8 bases fitting TRBD1. CDR3 length equals 13 residues. Per germline, CDR1 MDHEN and CDR2 SYDVKM. The trim removed 6 bases at V and 8 bases at J, leaving 8 bases unmatched. The CDR3 sequence: CASRLGQGRGYTF. The CDR3 nucleotides read TGTGCCAGCAGACTAGGACAGGGCCGGGGCTACACCTTC.

This clonotype has at least ten counts. This chain links TRBV28 with TRBJ2-1; D could derive from TRBD1 or TRBD2 (5 bases each). CDR1 and CDR2 from the germline V gene are MDHEN and SYDVKM. The CDR3 extends over 15 amino acids. Trimming removed 5 bases at V and 2 bases at J, with 13 bases between. The CDR3 here is CASSGGRKPYNEQFF. CDR3 bases: TGTGCCAGCAGTGGGGGTCGGAAACCCTACAATGAGCAGTTCTTC.

In this sample, this clonotype turned up many times. The rearrangement uses TRBV7-2 and TRBJ1-2, with 7 bases aligning to TRBD1. The CDR3 is made up of 14 amino acids. The V segment lost 5 bases and the J segment 2 bases; nucleotides outside the gene matches: 5. Germline CDR1 reads SGHTA; CDR2 reads FQGNSA. The CDR3 reads CASSAPTGNYGYTF. DNA of the CDR3: TGTGCCAGCAGCGCCCCGACAGGGAACTATGGCTACACCTTC. Complete variable domain (other parts from reference TRBV7-2 and TRBJ1-2): GAGVSQSPSNKVTEKGKDVELRCDPISGHTALYWYRQSLGQGLEFLIYFQGNSAPDKSGLPSDRFSAERTGGSVSTLTIQRTQQEDSAVYLCASSAPTGNYGYTFGSGTRLTVV.

This clonotype was found a few times. CDR3 nucleotide sequence: TGTGCCAGCAGTTTAGGGACTAGCACTTATGAGCAGTTCTTC. Translating gives CASSLGTSTYEQFF. This chain links TRBV12-3 or TRBV12-4 with TRBJ2-1; 8 bases agree with TRBD2. V shed 1 base and J 8 bases; nucleotides not matched to a gene: 4. This CDR3 has 14 amino acids.

Ten or more counts support this clonotype. The chain has TRBV3-1 and TRBJ1-2; no definite D call. This CDR3 spans 12 amino acids. V was trimmed by 3 bases and J by 7 bases, leaving 9 bases between them. CDR1 and CDR2 from the germline V gene are LGHDT and YNNKEL (reference sequence). CDR3 in DNA: TGTGCCAGCAGCCATTCTATCGGTGGCTACACCTTC. It specifies CASSHSIGGYTF.

Many counts were recorded for this clonotype. V is TRBV6-1 and J is TRBJ2-3; 9 positions match TRBD2. The V and J ends lost 5 bases and 9 bases, in that order; junction bases with no gene match: 9. CDR1 and CDR2 from the germline V gene are MNHNS and SASEGT. The length of the CDR3 is 14 residues. This CDR3 reads CASSLAGALDTQYF. The CDR3 DNA sequence: TGTGCCAGCAGTTTAGCGGGGGCCCTCGACACGCAGTATTTT.

The rearrangement uses TRBV6-5 and TRBJ2-1; 7 nucleotides align to TRBD2. The V gene end was trimmed by 4 bases and the J gene end by 2 bases; junction bases not matched to a gene: 5. Germline values: CDR1 MNHEY, CDR2 SVGAGI. The CDR3 is 15 residues long. The CDR3 here is CASSLGGGAYNEQFF. CDR3 sequence (DNA): TGTGCCAGCAGTTTGGGGGGGGGGGCCTACAATGAGCAGTTCTTC.